This passage covers 19 T cell receptor beta chains from one sample sequenced in a study of T cell changes during pregnancy in multiple sclerosis. The repertoire was sequenced with immunoSEQ multiplex PCR; TCRdb's copy has only in-frame clones and lacks some. The profile shows about 100,000 clones, over 85% of them singletons. The sample in question was peripheral blood, obtained in the second trimester of pregnancy. Receptors were obtained from a female donor with multiple sclerosis, enrolled in a pregnancy study.

V and J are TRBV18 and TRBJ2-2; the D gene is possibly TRBD1 (6 bases). Germline V lookup: CDR1 KGHSH, CDR2 LQKENI. V dropped 6 bases and J dropped 0 bases, with 14 bases sitting between them. The CDR3 contains 16 residues. Here the CDR3 DNA reads TGTGCCAGCTCGCCTCGGGGACAAGCGAACACCGGGGAGCTGTTTTTT. Encoded protein: CASSPRGQANTGELFF.

V gene TRBV5-6 combines with J gene TRBJ2-3; TRBD2 might be the D (5 bases). V lost 4 bases, J lost 2 bases, and 17 bases lay in between. This CDR3 spans 16 amino acids. Per germline, CDR1 SGHDT and CDR2 YYEEEE. The CDR3 region has the DNA TGTGCCAGCAGCCCCCGAAGGCTAGCCTTCACAGATACGCAGTATTTT. Its translation is CASSPRRLAFTDTQYF.

This clone was seen once. The chain couples TRBV19 to TRBJ1-2; 10 bases are shared with TRBD1. Germline CDR1 is LNHDA and CDR2 is SQIVND (reference sequence). Trimming at V came to 6 bases and at J to 3 bases, leaving 4 bases not matched to a gene. This CDR3 has 14 residues. In DNA, the CDR3 is TGTGCCAGTAGCAAGACAGGGGGCGACTATGGCTACACCTTC. This encodes CASSKTGGDYGYTF.

This clone was observed a handful of times. This rearrangement joins TRBV19 to TRBJ1-1, with D perhaps TRBD1 (5 bases). The V and J ends lost 7 bases and 0 bases respectively, with 9 bases between them. Germline CDR1 reads LNHDA; CDR2 reads SQIVND (reference sequence). The CDR3 spans 13 residues. The CDR3 nucleotides are TGTGCCAGTACGTGGGACTTGAACACTGAAGCTTTCTTT. Protein: CASTWDLNTEAFF.

CDR3 DNA: TGTGCCAGCAGTTTTTTTGCCCGACAGCCCGGCGCCTACGAGCAGTACTTC. Translating gives CASSFFARQPGAYEQYF. J is TRBJ2-7 and V is TRBV27; possible D gene TRBD1, 5 bases. Germline V gene data show CDR1 as MNHEY and CDR2 as SMNVEV (reference sequence). The CDR3 extends over 17 amino acids. With 3 bases removed from V and 2 bases from J, the gap between germline ends came to 20 bases.

This chain links TRBV19 with TRBJ2-2; 10 bases fit TRBD2. The CDR3 extends over 18 amino acids. Germline V gene sequence: CDR1 LNHDA, CDR2 SQIVND (reference sequence). V dropped 6 bases and J dropped 0; count of bases not matched to a gene: 10. The CDR3 loop reads CASRKRGGPSTNTGELFF. The CDR3 nucleotides are TGTGCCAGTAGGAAGCGGGGGGGTCCCTCGACGAACACCGGGGAGCTGTTTTTT.

The chain joins TRBV5-1 to TRBJ2-2, with 12 nucleotides matching TRBD1. The CDR3 loop spans 16 amino acids. In germline, CDR1 is SGHRS, CDR2 YFSETQ. V lost 0 bases, J lost 6 bases, and 3 bases stayed unmatched. The CDR3 region is CASSLEGQGASGELFF. The CDR3 DNA reads TGCGCCAGCAGCTTGGAGGGACAGGGGGCGTCCGGGGAGCTGTTTTTT.

This clone was seen more than once but under ten times. The chain uses TRBV29-1 and TRBJ2-1, with 7 nucleotides matching TRBD1. The CDR3 spans 13 residues. V dropped 7 bases and J dropped 4; count of bases not matched to a gene: 7. CDR1 and CDR2 from the germline V gene are SQVTM and ANQGSEA. CDR3 coding DNA: TGCAGCGCCCAGGGGGATCAATACAATGAGCAGTTCTTC. Translated, it gives CSAQGDQYNEQFF.

The chain recombines TRBV7-2 with TRBJ2-1, with 7 bases identical to TRBD2. V shed 3 bases and J 2 bases; nucleotides not matched to a gene: 4. Germline V gene sequence: CDR1 SGHTA, CDR2 FQGNSA. The CDR3 covers 15 residues. The CDR3 DNA follows: TGTGCCAGCAGCTTCGAGCGGGGCACCTACAATGAGCAGTTCTTC. As protein: CASSFERGTYNEQFF. Full variable domain (remainder filled in from reference TRBV7-2 and TRBJ2-1): GAGVSQSPSNKVTEKGKDVELRCDPISGHTALYWYRQSLGQGLEFLIYFQGNSAPDKSGLPSDRFSAERTGGSVSTLTIQRTQQEDSAVYLCASSFERGTYNEQFFGPGTRLTVL.

This clone was seen just once. The chain links TRBV19 to TRBJ1-5; 9 nucleotides line up with TRBD1. Germline V gene sequence: CDR1 LNHDA, CDR2 SQIVND (reference sequence). The CDR3 length is 15 residues. V gave up 5 bases and J gave up 5 bases; unmatched junction bases: 7. The CDR3 DNA sequence: TGTGCCAGTAGTGCCGACAGGGGGACCTATCAGCCCCAGCATTTT. Its translation is CASSADRGTYQPQHF.

The V gene is TRBV15, the J gene TRBJ1-3; 8 bases map to TRBD1. Trimming cost V 6 bases and J 4 bases; bases outside gene matches: 8. The CDR3 spans 15 residues. Germline-derived CDR1 and CDR2 are LNHNV and YYDKDF (reference sequence). The CDR3 sequence is CATSQDRGPGNTIYF. For the CDR3, the DNA is TGTGCCACCAGTCAAGACAGGGGACCCGGAAACACCATATATTTT. The whole variable domain, remainder taken from reference TRBV15 and TRBJ1-3, is DAMVIQNPRYQVTQFGKPVTLSCSQTLNHNVMYWYQQKSSQAPKLLFHYYDKDFNNEADTPDNFQSRRPNTSFCFLDIRSPGLGDTAMYLCATSQDRGPGNTIYFGEGSWLTVV.

This chain joins TRBV10-3 and TRBJ1-6; TRBD1 matches 10 bases. The CDR3 contains 17 residues. In germline, CDR1 is ENHRY, CDR2 SYGVKD. V was pared by 3 bases and J by 9 bases, with 11 bases of the junction left unmatched. The chain's CDR3 is CAISDFPRQGAGSPLHF. In DNA form, the CDR3 reads TGTGCCATCAGTGACTTTCCTCGACAGGGGGCGGGTTCACCCCTCCACTTT.

This chain links TRBV6-5 with TRBJ2-3, with D possibly TRBD2 on 5 matching bases. V was shortened by 2 bases and J by 2 bases, with 8 bases between the two germline ends. CDR1 and CDR2 from the germline V gene are MNHEY and SVGAGI. The CDR3 runs to 14 residues. This CDR3 reads CASSYRTSTDTQYF. CDR3 sequence (DNA): TGTGCCAGCAGTTACAGGACTTCCACAGATACGCAGTATTTT.

The genes are TRBV5-1 and TRBJ1-2, with a tentative D call TRBD1 (5 bases). V lost 4 bases to trimming and J lost 2 bases, with 12 bases between them. Germline V CDR1 and CDR2: SGHRS, YFSETQ. This CDR3 is built from 14 residues. The CDR3, as DNA: TGCGCCAGCAGCCAGGCGGGACCGAACTATGGCTACACCTTC. It encodes CASSQAGPNYGYTF.

The V and J genes are TRBV6-1 and TRBJ2-7, with 10 bases lining up with TRBD2. The CDR3 is 14 amino acids. Germline CDR1 MNHNS, CDR2 SASEGT. V shed 5 bases, J shed 2 bases, and the junction held 3 bases outside the gene matches. The CDR3 sequence is CASSRTSGTYEQYF. CDR3 in DNA: TGTGCCAGCAGTCGGACTAGCGGTACCTACGAGCAGTACTTC.

This chain uses TRBV10-3 with TRBJ1-3, with 7 positions matching TRBD1. V was clipped by 6 bases and J by 0 bases; unmatched bases: 8. CDR1 is ENHRY, CDR2 SYGVKD, per germline. This CDR3 comprises 16 residues. CDR3 loop: CAISHRQGGSGNTIYF. CDR3 nucleotides: TGTGCCATCAGCCATAGACAGGGAGGCTCTGGAAACACCATATATTTT.

This clone was seen only once. This sequence joins TRBV4-1 and TRBJ2-4, with 8 bases matching TRBD1. The V segment lost 2 bases and the J segment 8 bases; nucleotides outside the gene matches: 8. From germline, CDR1 is MGHRA and CDR2 YSYEKL. The CDR3 consists of 15 residues. CDR3: CASSQSMDRVYIQYF. The CDR3 coding sequence is TGCGCCAGCAGCCAATCTATGGACAGGGTATACATTCAGTACTTC.

The gene calls are TRBV6-1 and TRBJ1-1; TRBD1 is a possible D gene (6 bases). Germline V lookup: CDR1 MNHNS, CDR2 SASEGT. Trimming took off 0 bases at V and 6 bases at J, with 11 bases between the two ends. This CDR3 comprises 14 residues. CDR3: CASSEAWQGSEAFF. The CDR3 bases are TGTGCCAGCAGTGAAGCCTGGCAGGGGTCTGAAGCTTTCTTT.

This rearrangement joins TRBV11-2 to TRBJ2-1, with D possibly being TRBD2 (6 bases). CDR3 size: 15 residues. Trimming pared 1 base from V and 6 bases from J, leaving 13 bases between. CDR1 SGHAT and CDR2 FQNNGV come from the germline V gene. CDR3 sequence (DNA): TGTGCCAGCAGCTTAGCCCTACTTAGCGGCAATGAGCAGTTCTTC. Amino acids: CASSLALLSGNEQFF.